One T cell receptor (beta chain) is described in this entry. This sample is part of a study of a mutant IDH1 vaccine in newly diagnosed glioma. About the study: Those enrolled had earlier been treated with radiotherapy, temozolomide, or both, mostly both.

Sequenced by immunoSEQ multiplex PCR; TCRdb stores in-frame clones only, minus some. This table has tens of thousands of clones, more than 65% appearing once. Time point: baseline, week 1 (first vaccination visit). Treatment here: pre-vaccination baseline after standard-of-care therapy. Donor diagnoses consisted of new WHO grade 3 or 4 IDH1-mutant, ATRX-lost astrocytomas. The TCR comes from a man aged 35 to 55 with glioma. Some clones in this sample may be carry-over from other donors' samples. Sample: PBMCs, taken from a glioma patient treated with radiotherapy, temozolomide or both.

This CDR3 reads CASSLNPPGANSPLHF. CDR3 coding DNA: TGTGCCAGCAGCTTAAACCCCCCAGGAGCTAATTCACCCCTCCACTTT. This sequence joins TRBV7-3 and TRBJ1-6, with D hard to call. This CDR3 contains 16 residues. The V end was cut by 1 base, the J end by 6 bases, with 13 bases between. The germline CDR1 and CDR2 sequences are SGHTA and FQGTGA.